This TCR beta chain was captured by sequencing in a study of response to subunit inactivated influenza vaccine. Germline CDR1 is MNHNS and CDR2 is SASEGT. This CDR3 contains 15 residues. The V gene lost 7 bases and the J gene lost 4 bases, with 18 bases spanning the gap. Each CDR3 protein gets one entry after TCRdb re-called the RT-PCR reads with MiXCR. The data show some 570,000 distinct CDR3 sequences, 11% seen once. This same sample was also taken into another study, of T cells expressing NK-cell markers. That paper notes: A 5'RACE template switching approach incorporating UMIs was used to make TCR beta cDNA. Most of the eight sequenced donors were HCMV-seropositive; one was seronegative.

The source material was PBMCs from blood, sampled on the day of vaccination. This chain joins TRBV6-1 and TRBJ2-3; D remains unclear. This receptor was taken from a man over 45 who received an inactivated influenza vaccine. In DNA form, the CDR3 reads TGTGCCAGCACCCGCGGCGGAAACCGGCCAGATACGCAGTATTTT. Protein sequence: CASTRGGNRPDTQYF.